This TCR beta chain is from a study of tumor-infiltrating lymphocytes in primary liver carcinoma. Whole-study results and caveats: The overlap of tumor-adjacent and tumor-blood pairs was smaller than that of tumor region pairs.

This CDR3 is 16 amino acids long. V was pared by 2 bases and J by 13 bases, with 24 bases between. Germline V gene data show CDR1 as LGHNA and CDR2 as YSLEER. Without any cell sorting, roughly 18-34 mg of bulk tissue yielded co-extracted RNA and DNA. Patients underwent resection of primary liver carcinoma. A primer matching the constant region was used to make TCR beta cDNA from approximately 500 ng of total RNA. Slightly modified ARM-PCR with three nested multiplex PCR rounds yielded TCR beta libraries. The first two PCR rounds, around 11 cycles each, used TRBV1-TRBV30 forward primers and a C-beta reverse primer. TCRdb analysed the multiplex PCR reads with MiXCR anew, one entry per CDR3 protein. The table has fewer than 50,000 distinct CDR3 sequences, roughly 73% seen once. Remarks on this clonotype: No antigen is known for it.

Sequencing was carried out using tumor-adjacent normal liver tissue. The chain has TRBV4-3 and TRBJ2-1; D might be TRBD2 (6 bases). The TCR was taken from a woman in her 30s with primary liver carcinoma and hepatitis B virus infection. CDR3 nucleotides: TGCGCCAGCAGCCAATATGCGGGAAGCTCCTACAATGTTCAGTTCTTC. This encodes CASSQYAGSSYNVQFF.